This T cell receptor (beta chain) is from a study of shared T cell receptors in the human thymus. This clone appeared a single time. The method was immunoSEQ multiplex PCR; TCRdb's version includes in-frame clones alone and lacks a portion of them. In the table there are 600,000 to 900,000 clones, approximately 83% of which are singletons. Trimming removed 4 bases from V and 4 bases from J, with 23 bases in between. The V gene's germline CDR1 is SGHKS and CDR2 YYEKEE (reference sequence). This CDR3 is 17 amino acids long. A further study also used this sample, focusing on human thymus T cells. That publication notes: Thymus was obtained from resections taken during corrective heart surgery. Thymic as well as blood repertoires seemed to favor certain V and J genes unevenly. Related research found strongly overlapping thymic repertoires in unrelated individuals.

This TCR derives from a girl less than two years old with a congenital heart defect. Sequencing input: thymocytes. The chain joins TRBV5-5 to TRBJ2-5; weak D call: TRBD2 (5 bases). The CDR3 DNA sequence: TGTGCCAGCAGCCACCTCGGAGTGAGGGAGTGGGGAGAGACCCAGTACTTC. This codes for CASSHLGVREWGETQYF.